Each of the 8 T cell receptor beta chains below was sequenced from the same sample in a study of cytomegalovirus exposure and HLA in healthy donors. PCR involved 60 Vbeta and 13 Jbeta primers. Only in-frame clones appear in the TCRdb table, and some are missing; sequencing was by immunoSEQ multiplex PCR. Of roughly 180,000 clones listed, roughly 79% are singletons. Material: PBMCs. The receptors shown here come from a male donor in good health and CMV-seronegative.

This clone was seen just once. The rearrangement uses TRBV19 and TRBJ1-5, with 8 bases lining up with TRBD1. From germline, CDR1 is LNHDA and CDR2 SQIVND (reference sequence). The J segment lost 2 bases and the V segment lost 6 bases, leaving 6 bases of the junction unmatched. This CDR3 region has 15 residues. The CDR3 here is CASRGDRYGNQPQHF. DNA of the CDR3: TGTGCCAGTAGGGGGGACAGGTACGGCAATCAGCCCCAGCATTTT.

This clone occurred a few times. The chain uses TRBV28 and TRBJ2-7; TRBD1 might be the D (6 bases). Germline lookup yields CDR1 MDHEN and CDR2 SYDVKM. This CDR3 contains 16 residues. Trimming removed 2 bases at V and 4 bases at J, with 18 bases between. Here the CDR3 DNA reads TGTGCCAGCAGTTTAAGGGGGACAAGAACAGGTTACGAGCAGTACTTC. Encoded protein: CASSLRGTRTGYEQYF.

This chain joins TRBV6-5 and TRBJ2-3; D not resolved. V was cut by 7 bases and J by 11 bases, with 13 bases left in between. The CDR3 runs to 11 residues. Germline-derived CDR1 and CDR2 are MNHEY and SVGAGI. CDR3 protein: CASTGRGGQYF. CDR3 nucleotides: TGTGCCAGCACTGGCCGCGGCGGGCAGTATTTT.

About this clone: One junction end disagrees with the germline gene, perhaps due to a read error. This same CDR3 is encoded by further DNA sequences in the sample. The chain uses TRBV28 and TRBJ2-7, with 9 bases fitting TRBD2. Per germline, CDR1 MDHEN and CDR2 SYDVKM. The length of the CDR3 is 14 residues. The CDR3 region has the DNA TGTGCCAGCAGTTCCGGGACTAGCTCCTACGAGCAATACTTC. This sequence encodes CASSSGTSSYEQYF.

The rearrangement joins TRBV21-1 to TRBJ1-2. TRBV21-1 is recorded as a pseudogene. The CDR3 contains 17 residues. The CDR3 coding sequence is TGTGCCAGCAGCAAATTGGATTTGGAGGTTTTTAACTATGGCTACACCTTC. This sequence encodes CASSKLDLEVFNYGYTF.

This rearrangement joins TRBV29-1 to TRBJ2-7; 9 positions match TRBD1. The CDR3 contains 13 residues. V lost 7 bases and J lost 3; bases outside the gene matches: 7. Germline V gives CDR1 SQVTM, CDR2 ANQGSEA. CDR3 bases: TGCAGCGCCACGGACAGGGGAGGCTACGAGCAGTACTTC. Translated, it gives CSATDRGGYEQYF.

The chain has TRBV27 and TRBJ2-1, with 8 bases lining up with TRBD2. The CDR3 length is 15 residues. V trimming: 3 bases; J trimming: 4 bases; junction bases outside the gene matches: 5. Germline lookup yields CDR1 MNHEY and CDR2 SMNVEV (reference sequence). The CDR3 loop is CASSFIAGTYNEQFF. The CDR3 DNA sequence: TGTGCCAGCAGTTTTATAGCGGGGACTTACAATGAGCAGTTCTTC.

The V call is TRBV9, the J call TRBJ1-1; D uncertain. Per the germline V gene, CDR1 is SGDLS and CDR2 is YYNGEE. V dropped 10 bases and J dropped 1 base, with 17 bases sitting between them. The CDR3 totals 14 residues. The CDR3 protein is CARPVQHWNTEAFF. The CDR3 region has the DNA TGTGCCCGACCCGTACAGCATTGGAACACTGAAGCTTTCTTT.